Shown below are 14 T cell receptor beta chains from a single sample sequenced in a study of blood T cell repertoires in COVID-19. Profiled with immunoSEQ multiplex PCR; TCRdb holds only in-frame clones, not every one. The table has some 170,000 clones, 80% to 90% seen once; the top ten hold around 19%. Input material: peripheral blood. The receptors shown here come from a woman of 80 years or more with acute or convalescent COVID-19.

This clone was counted many times. This rearrangement joins TRBV7-6 to TRBJ2-7; 8 bases fit TRBD1. V lost 0 bases, J lost 5 bases, and 6 bases stayed unmatched. Germline values: CDR1 SGHVS, CDR2 FNYEAQ. This CDR3 contains 15 residues. The CDR3 DNA sequence: TGTGCCAGCAGCTTAGCCCTGGACAGGGCCGACGAGCAGTACTTC. Encoded protein: CASSLALDRADEQYF.

The rearrangement links TRBV7-2 to TRBJ1-2, with D unresolved. Trimming left V 1 base short and J 0 bases short, with 6 bases between. Germline V gene data show CDR1 as SGHTA and CDR2 as FQGNSA. CDR3 length equals 14 residues. This CDR3 reads CASSLDQANYGYTF. CDR3 nucleotides: TGTGCCAGCAGCTTAGATCAGGCTAACTATGGCTACACCTTC.

The chain couples TRBV18 to TRBJ2-7, with D possibly matching TRBD1 (6 bases). In germline, CDR1 is KGHSH, CDR2 LQKENI. The CDR3 contains 15 residues. V was shortened by 5 bases and J by 3 bases, with 17 bases between the two germline ends. This CDR3 is CASSDDIGQSYEQYF. The CDR3, as DNA: TGTGCCAGCTCAGATGATATAGGACAGAGCTACGAGCAGTACTTC. Combining the CDR3 with reference TRBV18 and TRBJ2-7 gives the whole variable domain NAGVMQNPRHLVRRRGQEARLRCSPMKGHSHVYWYRQLPEEGLKFMVYLQKENIIDESGMPKERFSAEFPKEGPSILRIQQVVRGDSAAYFCASSDDIGQSYEQYFGPGTRLTVT.

CDR3 nucleotides: TGTGCCAGCAGCCCCCGACTAGAATTGGGTGAGCAGTTCTTC. This codes for CASSPRLELGEQFF. The chain is built from TRBV7-3 and TRBJ2-1; D perhaps matches TRBD2 (6 bases). The germline V gene encodes CDR1 SGHTA and CDR2 FQGTGA. V lost 5 bases, J lost 9 bases, and 17 bases lay in between. The CDR3 covers 14 residues.

The chain links TRBV5-1 to TRBJ2-5; the match to TRBD2 covers 15 bases. This CDR3 has 18 amino acids. The J segment lost 1 base and the V segment lost 4 bases, leaving 8 bases of the junction unmatched. Germline V lookup: CDR1 SGHRS, CDR2 YFSETQ. The CDR3 sequence is CASSPGLAGGPLQETQYF. CDR3 DNA: TGCGCCAGCAGCCCCGGACTAGCGGGAGGGCCACTCCAAGAGACCCAGTACTTC. The variable domain in full, with the rest retrieved from reference TRBV5-1 and TRBJ2-5, is KAGVTQTPRYLIKTRGQQVTLSCSPISGHRSVSWYQQTPGQGLQFLFEYFSETQRNKGNFPGRFSGRQFSNSRSEMNVSTLELGDSALYLCASSPGLAGGPLQETQYFGPGTRLLVL.

CDR3 DNA: TGTGCCAGCGGAGGACAGGGAACAGGAAACACCATATATTTT. Its translation: CASGGQGTGNTIYF. The V call is TRBV5-8, the J call TRBJ1-3; 8 positions agree with TRBD1. J was trimmed by 4 bases and V by 7 bases; bases with no gene match: 7. Germline V CDR1 and CDR2: SGHTS, YDEGEE. The CDR3 is made up of 14 amino acids.

The J gene is TRBJ2-2, the V gene TRBV2; perhaps TRBD1 as D (5 bases). This CDR3 region has 14 residues. The germline V gene has CDR1 SNHLY and CDR2 FYNNEI. Between the trimmed V and J ends, which lost 6 bases and 2 bases, there was a span of 10 bases. CDR3 protein: CASRVWGNTGELFF. The CDR3 DNA reads as TGTGCCAGCAGGGTTTGGGGCAACACCGGGGAGCTGTTTTTT.

The chain joins TRBV5-4 to TRBJ2-5, with D tentatively TRBD1 (6 bases). The ends were cut back, 1 base at V and 4 bases at J, with 17 bases in the middle. CDR1 SGHNT and CDR2 YYREEE come from the germline V gene (reference sequence). The CDR3 loop spans 16 amino acids. The CDR3 sequence is CASSLLAGTPSETQYF. The CDR3 region has the DNA TGTGCCAGCAGCTTGCTAGCTGGGACACCCTCAGAGACCCAGTACTTC. The whole variable domain, filled in from reference TRBV5-4 and TRBJ2-5, reads ETGVTQSPTHLIKTRGQQVTLRCSSQSGHNTVSWYQQALGQGPQFIFQYYREEENGRGNFPPRFSGLQFPNYSSELNVNALELDDSALYLCASSLLAGTPSETQYFGPGTRLLVL.

V is TRBV6-5 and J is TRBJ2-3; D ambiguous. This CDR3 is built from 12 residues. Between the trimmed V and J ends, which lost 6 bases and 0 bases, there was a span of 4 bases. CDR1 is MNHEY, CDR2 SVGAGI, per germline. The CDR3 loop is CASSGSTDTQYF. CDR3 nucleotides: TGTGCCAGCAGCGGGAGCACAGATACGCAGTATTTT.

Regarding this clone: Germline is not matched at one junction end, which may reflect a read error. V and J are TRBV6-1 and TRBJ2-5, with 8 bases aligning to TRBD1. Germline-derived CDR1 and CDR2 are MNHNS and SASEGT. The CDR3 covers 12 residues. The CDR3 nucleotides are TGTGCCAGCAGTGAACAGGGGGCAATACAGCACTTC. Its translation: CASSEQGAIQHF.

The rearrangement links TRBV30 to TRBJ1-3; D gene uncertain. CDR3 length: 14 residues. The V end was cut by 2 bases, the J end by 6 bases, with 14 bases between. From germline, CDR1 is GTSNPN and CDR2 SVGIG (reference sequence). CDR3 loop: CAWSRIRLENTIYF. The CDR3 coding sequence is TGTGCCTGGAGTAGGATCAGGTTGGAAAACACCATATATTTT.

The genes are TRBV13 and TRBJ2-3; 8 bases fit TRBD1. The CDR3 has 14 residues. Germline lookup yields CDR1 PRHDT and CDR2 FYEKMQ (reference sequence). J gave up 4 bases and V 3 bases, and 3 bases lay outside the gene matches. The CDR3 DNA reads TGTGCCAGCAGCTTGCAGGGGGCTCCAGATACGCAGTATTTT. Amino acids: CASSLQGAPDTQYF.

This rearrangement joins TRBV19 to TRBJ1-1; no reliable D call. Trimming took off 4 bases at V and 10 bases at J, with 10 bases between the two ends. The germline V gene encodes CDR1 LNHDA and CDR2 SQIVND (reference sequence). CDR3 length equals 11 residues. The CDR3 sequence is CASSRGVVAFF. The CDR3 DNA follows: TGTGCCAGTAGTAGAGGCGTAGTAGCTTTCTTT.

Details on this clone: Other nucleotide sequences from this sample produce the same CDR3. This sequence joins TRBV5-6 and TRBJ1-2; TRBD1 might be the D (6 bases). Trimming stripped 2 bases from V and 4 bases from J, with 9 bases between. The CDR3 extends over 13 amino acids. CDR1 SGHDT and CDR2 YYEEEE come from the germline V gene. Here the CDR3 reads CASSLGGSYGYTF. DNA of the CDR3: TGTGCCAGCAGCTTAGGGGGTAGCTATGGCTACACCTTC.